This T cell receptor (beta chain) stems from a study of OX40 agonist ivuxolimab in advanced cancers. Whole-study context: Two cutaneous melanoma patients and one hepatocellular carcinoma patient, three in all, had partial responses.

Here immunoSEQ multiplex PCR was the method, and the copy in TCRdb shows in-frame clones only, minus some. The sample includes more than 20,000 clones, approximately 79% of them seen just once. V lost 6 bases and J lost 4; bases outside the gene matches: 8. This CDR3 has 16 residues. CDR1 and CDR2 from the germline V gene are MNHGY and SAAAGT. The V gene is TRBV6-8, the J gene TRBJ2-3; 12 bases line up with TRBD2. The clonotype comes from an adult with an advanced solid tumor such as melanoma, head and neck, liver or kidney cancer. The source was CD4+ or CD8+ T cells sorted from blood, collected in a trial of the OX40 agonist ivuxolimab. DNA for the CDR3: TGTGCCAGCAGGGCCACTAGCGGGGGGCCCCCAGATACGCAGTATTTT. Protein: CASRATSGGPPDTQYF.